Each of the 21 T cell receptor beta chains below was sequenced from the same sample in a study of response to subunit inactivated influenza vaccine. TCRdb reanalysed the RT-PCR reads using MiXCR and keeps one entry per CDR3 protein. There are approximately 500,000 distinct CDR3 sequences in the sample; 13% occur only once, and around 12% lies in the top ten. The sequencing here drew on PBMCs from blood, taken about 40 days after vaccination. These receptors came from a man aged 50 to 60 who received an inactivated influenza vaccine.

V is TRBV7-9 and J is TRBJ1-2; D might be TRBD1 (5 bases). V shed 5 bases and J shed 2 bases, with 15 bases lying between them. Germline assignment: CDR1 SEHNR and CDR2 FQNEAQ (reference sequence). This CDR3 is 15 amino acids long. CDR3 DNA: TGTGCCAGCAGCGCGAGACCGGGACTAAACTATGGCTACACCTTC. Translation: CASSARPGLNYGYTF.

CDR3 nucleotides: TGTGCCAGCAGCCAAGGGATCAAGACCTACGAGCAGTACTTC. Translated: CASSQGIKTYEQYF. The chain uses TRBV7-6 and TRBJ2-7; D is ambiguous. The CDR3 length is 14 residues. V lost 5 bases, J lost 2 bases, and 13 bases lay in between. Germline V gene data show CDR1 as SGHVS and CDR2 as FNYEAQ.

This clonotype turned up a few times. The chain couples TRBV20-1 to TRBJ2-7; tentative D call: TRBD2 (5 bases). Per germline, CDR1 DFQATT and CDR2 SNEGSKA (reference sequence). The V gene lost 4 bases and the J gene lost 6 bases, with 16 bases spanning the gap. The CDR3 consists of 13 residues. The CDR3 is CSATTGLGAEQYF. CDR3 coding DNA: TGCAGTGCTACAACGGGGTTAGGTGCCGAGCAGTACTTC.

CDR3 in DNA: TGTGCCAGCAGCGGACAGAGCCTGGAAGCTTTCTTT. This sequence encodes CASSGQSLEAFF. The chain employs TRBV6-6 and TRBJ1-1; possible D gene TRBD1, 6 bases. The V end was cut by 6 bases, the J end by 8 bases, with 13 bases between. Germline-derived CDR1 and CDR2 are MNHNY and SVGAGI (reference sequence). The CDR3 length is 12 residues.

This clonotype has more than one count but fewer than ten. V and J are TRBV5-1 and TRBJ1-2; unclear D gene. Per the germline V gene, CDR1 is SGHRS and CDR2 is YFSETQ. With 0 bases removed from V and 3 bases from J, the gap between germline ends came to 12 bases. CDR3 length: 15 residues. The CDR3 sequence: CASSLGYGSHYGYTF. The CDR3 bases are TGCGCCAGCAGCTTGGGGTACGGGTCCCACTATGGCTACACCTTC.

In this sample, this clonotype turned up a few times. The chain carries TRBV5-1 and TRBJ2-1; D is undetermined. Trimming cost V 2 bases and J 2 bases, with 11 bases left between them. The CDR3 is made up of 15 amino acids. The V gene's germline CDR1 is SGHRS and CDR2 YFSETQ. CDR3 in amino acids: CASSLVDRAYNEQFF. Written as DNA, the CDR3 is TGCGCCAGCAGCTTAGTGGACCGCGCCTACAATGAGCAGTTCTTC.

This clonotype was picked up many times. V and J are TRBV6-5 and TRBJ2-7; possible D gene TRBD1, 6 bases. Between the trimmed V and J ends, which lost 6 bases and 4 bases, there was a span of 10 bases. Per the germline V gene, CDR1 is MNHEY and CDR2 is SVGAGI. This CDR3 comprises 12 residues. CDR3 in amino acids: CASSIRGYEQYF. CDR3 nucleotides: TGTGCCAGCAGCATCAGGGGTTACGAGCAGTACTTC.

The V gene is TRBV4-3, the J gene TRBJ2-2; 7 bases match TRBD2. This CDR3 spans 17 amino acids. Per the germline V gene, CDR1 is LGHNA and CDR2 is YSLEER. After removal of 1 base from V and 6 bases from J, the junction contained 11 bases not matched to a gene. The CDR3 sequence: CASSQVAAGQRAGELFF. The CDR3 DNA sequence: TGCGCCAGCAGCCAAGTCGCAGCGGGGCAGAGAGCCGGGGAGCTGTTTTTT.

This sequence joins TRBV5-3 and TRBJ2-5, with a weak D call TRBD2 (5 bases). TRBV5-3 is given ORF status, its function remaining uncertain. The CDR3 length is 15 residues. The ends were cut back, 5 bases at V and 3 bases at J, with 17 bases in the middle. The CDR3 loop is CARSPHLVSEETQYF. The DNA of the CDR3 is TGTGCCAGAAGTCCTCACCTTGTTAGCGAAGAGACCCAGTACTTC.

This clonotype came up many times. The V call is TRBV2, the J call TRBJ2-1; 7 bases are a match to TRBD2. This CDR3 region has 12 residues. Losses at the gene ends were 11 bases for V and 5 bases for J; bases not matched to a gene: 6. From germline, CDR1 is SNHLY and CDR2 FYNNEI. CDR3 in DNA: TGTGCCGACCGGGACTATAACAATGAGCAGTTCTTC. Protein product: CADRDYNNEQFF.

This chain links TRBV7-9 with TRBJ1-3; D unresolved. Looked up from germline, CDR1 is SEHNR and CDR2 is FQNEAQ (reference sequence). The CDR3 is made up of 12 amino acids. V lost 8 bases and J lost 2, with 7 bases in between. In DNA form, the CDR3 reads TGTGCCAGCGGTACAGCTGGAAACACCATATATTTT. Translating it yields CASGTAGNTIYF.

This clonotype occurred a few times. The chain employs TRBV2 and TRBJ1-2, with TRBD1 matching 8 bases. The CDR3 consists of 12 residues. Germline CDR1 reads SNHLY; CDR2 reads FYNNEI. Losses at the gene ends were 9 bases for V and 4 bases for J; bases not matched to a gene: 4. This CDR3 reads CASGTGIYGYTF. The CDR3 nucleotides read TGTGCCAGTGGGACAGGAATCTATGGCTACACCTTC.

This clonotype was picked up a small number of times. In DNA form, the CDR3 reads TGTGCCAGCAGAATGGCGGGAGGTACCGGGGAGCTGTTTTTT. Its translation: CASRMAGGTGELFF. The chain employs TRBV27 and TRBJ2-2; 8 bases map to TRBD2. Germline CDR1 and CDR2: MNHEY and SMNVEV (reference sequence). The CDR3 sequence is 14 residues long. J lost 5 bases, V lost 6 bases, and 5 bases had no gene match.

The chain uses TRBV5-1 and TRBJ2-5; 13 nucleotides align to TRBD2. V trimming: 4 bases; J trimming: 5 bases; junction bases outside the gene matches: 8. Germline CDR1 is SGHRS and CDR2 is YFSETQ. The CDR3 is 16 residues long. The CDR3 DNA is TGCGCCAGCAGCCCACTAGCGGGAGGGCCGGAGGAGACCCAGTACTTC. It translates to CASSPLAGGPEETQYF.

This clonotype was seen repeatedly, ten times or more. The chain uses TRBV12-3 or TRBV12-4 and TRBJ2-3; D might be TRBD2 (6 bases). V was trimmed by 3 bases and J by 4 bases, leaving 17 bases between them. This CDR3 contains 16 residues. CDR3 bases: TGTGCCAGCAGTTTTAACAAGGCGGGAAGTGCAGATACGCAGTATTTT. This translates into CASSFNKAGSADTQYF.

A few counts support this clonotype. The V and J genes are TRBV29-1 and TRBJ2-1; 12 bases are a match to TRBD1. CDR3 length equals 14 residues. Looked up from germline, CDR1 is SQVTM and CDR2 is ANQGSEA. V lost 6 bases, J lost 2 bases, and 2 bases stayed unmatched. In DNA, the CDR3 is TGCAGCGTCGGGACAGGGGGCGCCTACAATGAGCAGTTCTTC. Translated: CSVGTGGAYNEQFF.

The rearrangement joins TRBV7-9 to TRBJ2-1; 8 bases match TRBD2. V trimming: 6 bases; J trimming: 4 bases; junction bases outside the gene matches: 8. Germline V gives CDR1 SEHNR, CDR2 FQNEAQ (reference sequence). CDR3 size: 15 residues. The CDR3: CASSHVLADYNEQFF. The CDR3 DNA reads TGTGCCAGCAGTCACGTACTAGCGGATTACAATGAGCAGTTCTTC.

This clonotype was found a few times. The chain is built from TRBV30 and TRBJ1-1; 7 nucleotides agree with TRBD1. CDR1 GTSNPN and CDR2 SVGIG come from the germline V gene (reference sequence). The CDR3 runs to 15 residues. V lost 3 bases and J lost 8; bases outside the gene matches: 15. The CDR3 spells CAWSLLFPGGREAFF. For the CDR3, the DNA is TGTGCCTGGAGCCTACTTTTCCCAGGGGGAAGGGAAGCTTTCTTT.

The rearrangement uses TRBV11-2 and TRBJ2-1, with 8 bases matching TRBD1. Trimming removed 2 bases from V and 10 bases from J; junction bases left unmatched: 19. The CDR3 totals 18 residues. Germline V CDR1 and CDR2: SGHAT, FQNNGV. For the CDR3, the DNA is TGTGCCAGCAGCTTATTCGATTCATGGACAGGGATGGGTGAGGAGCAGTTCTTC. This translates into CASSLFDSWTGMGEEQFF.

This clonotype was seen repeatedly, ten times or more. The chain is built from TRBV7-8 and TRBJ2-5; 9 bases fit TRBD1. The CDR3 totals 15 residues. Germline V gives CDR1 SGHVS, CDR2 FQNEAQ. The J segment lost 6 bases and the V segment lost 5 bases, leaving 10 bases of the junction unmatched. The CDR3: CASSAYYRGLKTQYF. The CDR3 DNA reads as TGTGCCAGCAGCGCGTACTACAGGGGGCTGAAGACCCAGTACTTC.

The rearrangement uses TRBV27 and TRBJ2-5; D not resolved. V was pared by 2 bases and J by 2 bases, with 18 bases between. CDR1 and CDR2 (germline): MNHEY, SMNVEV (reference sequence). The CDR3 sequence is 17 residues long. The DNA of the CDR3 is TGTGCCAGCAGTTTACGACTCCCCTCCTTCAATCAAGAGACCCAGTACTTC. This gives the protein CASSLRLPSFNQETQYF.